A few counts support the clone carrying this TCR beta chain. CDR1 and CDR2 (germline): SGHVS, FNYEAQ. The CDR3 spans 14 residues. The ends were cut back, 5 bases at V and 1 base at J, with 9 bases in the middle. Vbeta (60) and Jbeta (13) primers were used in the PCR. Repertoires were generated with immunoSEQ multiplex PCR, while TCRdb's copy carries only in-frame clones and drops some. The sample holds some 150,000 clones, 74% seen once. This record belongs to a study of cytomegalovirus exposure and HLA in healthy donors. The gene calls are TRBV7-6 and TRBJ2-1; D might be TRBD2 (6 bases). Sequencing was carried out using PBMCs. This receptor was obtained from a young man in good health and CMV-seropositive. CDR3 sequence reads: CASSDGGSYNEQFF. For the CDR3, the DNA is TGTGCCAGCAGCGACGGGGGTTCCTACAATGAGCAGTTCTTC.